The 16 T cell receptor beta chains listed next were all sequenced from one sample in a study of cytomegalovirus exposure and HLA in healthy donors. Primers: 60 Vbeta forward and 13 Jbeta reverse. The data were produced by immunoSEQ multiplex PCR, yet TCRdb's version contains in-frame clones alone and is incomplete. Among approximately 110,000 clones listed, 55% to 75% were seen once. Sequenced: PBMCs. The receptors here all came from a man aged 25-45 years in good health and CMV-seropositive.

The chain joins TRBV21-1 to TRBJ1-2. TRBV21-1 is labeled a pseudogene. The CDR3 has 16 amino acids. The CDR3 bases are TGTGCCAGCAGCAAAGAAAGTAGGGAGTGTGTGGGTGGCTACACCTTC. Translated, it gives CASSKESRECVGGYTF.

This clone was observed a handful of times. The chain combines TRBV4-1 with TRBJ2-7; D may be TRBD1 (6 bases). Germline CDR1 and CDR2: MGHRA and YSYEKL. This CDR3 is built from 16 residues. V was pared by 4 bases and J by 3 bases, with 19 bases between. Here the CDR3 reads CASSRETQGLVYEQYF. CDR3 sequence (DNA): TGCGCCAGCAGCCGGGAGACGCAGGGGCTCGTCTACGAGCAGTACTTC.

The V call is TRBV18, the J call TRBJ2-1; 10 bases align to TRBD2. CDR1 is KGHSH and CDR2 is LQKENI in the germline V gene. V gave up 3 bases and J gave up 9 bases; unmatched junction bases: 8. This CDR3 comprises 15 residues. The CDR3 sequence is CASSPPGLASGEQFF. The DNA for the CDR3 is TGTGCCAGCTCACCTCCGGGACTAGCGTCGGGTGAGCAGTTCTTC.

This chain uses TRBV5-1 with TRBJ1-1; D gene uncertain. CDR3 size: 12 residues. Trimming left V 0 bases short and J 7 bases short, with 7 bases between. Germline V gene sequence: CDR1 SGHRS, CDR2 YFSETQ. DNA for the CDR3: TGCGCCAGCAGCTTGGTGCAGGATGAAGCTTTCTTT. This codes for CASSLVQDEAFF. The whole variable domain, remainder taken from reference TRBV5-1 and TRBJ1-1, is KAGVTQTPRYLIKTRGQQVTLSCSPISGHRSVSWYQQTPGQGLQFLFEYFSETQRNKGNFPGRFSGRQFSNSRSEMNVSTLELGDSALYLCASSLVQDEAFFGQGTRLTVV.

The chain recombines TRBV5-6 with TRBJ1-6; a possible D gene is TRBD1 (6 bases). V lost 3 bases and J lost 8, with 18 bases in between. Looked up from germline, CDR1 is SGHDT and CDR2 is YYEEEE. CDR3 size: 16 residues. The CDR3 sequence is CASSSPRQGSYSPLHF. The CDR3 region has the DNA TGTGCCAGCAGCTCGCCCCGGCAGGGGAGTTATTCACCCCTCCACTTT.

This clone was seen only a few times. The CDR3 DNA reads TGCGCCAGCAGCCAGGATAGCGGAACCACAGATACGCAGTATTTT. As protein: CASSQDSGTTDTQYF. The rearrangement uses TRBV4-1 and TRBJ2-3; weak D call: TRBD2 (6 bases). The V end was cut by 3 bases, the J end by 2 bases, with 12 bases between. The CDR3 runs 15 residues. CDR1 MGHRA and CDR2 YSYEKL come from the germline V gene.

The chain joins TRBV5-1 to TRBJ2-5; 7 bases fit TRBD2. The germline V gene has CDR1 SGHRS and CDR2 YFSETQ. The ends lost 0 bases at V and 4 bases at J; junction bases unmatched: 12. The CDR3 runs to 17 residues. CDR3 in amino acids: CASSLEPIGGSGETQYF. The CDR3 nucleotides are TGCGCCAGCAGCTTGGAACCCATCGGGGGGAGCGGAGAGACCCAGTACTTC.

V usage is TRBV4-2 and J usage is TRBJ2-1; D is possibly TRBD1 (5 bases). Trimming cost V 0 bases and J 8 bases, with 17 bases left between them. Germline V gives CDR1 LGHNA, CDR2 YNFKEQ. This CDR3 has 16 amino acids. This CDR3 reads CASSQDRGGGLDEQFF. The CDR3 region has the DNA TGTGCCAGCAGCCAAGATAGGGGCGGCGGTTTGGATGAGCAGTTCTTC.

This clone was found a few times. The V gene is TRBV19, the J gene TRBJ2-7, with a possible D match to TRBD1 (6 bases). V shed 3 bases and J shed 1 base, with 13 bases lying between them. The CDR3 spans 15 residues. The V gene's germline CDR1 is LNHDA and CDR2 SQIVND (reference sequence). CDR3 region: CASSIEQGVSYEQYF. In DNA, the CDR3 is TGTGCCAGTAGTATCGAACAGGGAGTATCCTACGAGCAGTACTTC. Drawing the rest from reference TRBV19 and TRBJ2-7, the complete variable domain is DGGITQSPKYLFRKEGQNVTLSCEQNLNHDAMYWYRQDPGQGLRLIYYSQIVNDFQKGDIAEGYSVSREKKESFPLTVTSAQKNPTAFYLCASSIEQGVSYEQYFGPGTRLTVT.

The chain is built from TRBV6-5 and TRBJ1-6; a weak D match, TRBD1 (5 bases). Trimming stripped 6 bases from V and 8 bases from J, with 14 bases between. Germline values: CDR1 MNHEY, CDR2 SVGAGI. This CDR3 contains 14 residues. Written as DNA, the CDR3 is TGTGCCAGCAGCCCCAGGGTAGGGCATTCACCCCTCCACTTT. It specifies CASSPRVGHSPLHF.

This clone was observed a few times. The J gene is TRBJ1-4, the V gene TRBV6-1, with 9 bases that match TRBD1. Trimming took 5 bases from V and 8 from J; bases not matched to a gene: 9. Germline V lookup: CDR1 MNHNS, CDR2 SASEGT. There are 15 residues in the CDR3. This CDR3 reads CASSKTGTGREKLFF. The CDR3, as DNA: TGTGCCAGCAGTAAGACCGGGACAGGGAGAGAAAAACTGTTTTTT.

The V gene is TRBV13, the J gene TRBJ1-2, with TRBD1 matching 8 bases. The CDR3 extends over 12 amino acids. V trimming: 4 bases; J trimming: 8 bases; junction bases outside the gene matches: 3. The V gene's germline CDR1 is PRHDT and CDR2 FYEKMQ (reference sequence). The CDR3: CASSSQGDGYTF. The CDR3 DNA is TGTGCCAGCAGCTCACAGGGGGACGGCTACACCTTC.

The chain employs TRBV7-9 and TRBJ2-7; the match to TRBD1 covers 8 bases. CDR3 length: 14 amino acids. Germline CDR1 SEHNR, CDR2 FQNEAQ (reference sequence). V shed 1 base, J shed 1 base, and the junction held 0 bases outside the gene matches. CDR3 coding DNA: TGTGCCAGCAGCTTAGGGACAGGGTCCTACGAGCAGTACTTC. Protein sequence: CASSLGTGSYEQYF. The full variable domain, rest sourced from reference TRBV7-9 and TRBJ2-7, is DTGVSQNPRHKITKRGQNVTFRCDPISEHNRLYWYRQTLGQGPEFLTYFQNEAQLEKSRLLSDRFSAERPKGSFSTLEIQRTEQGDSAMYLCASSLGTGSYEQYFGPGTRLTVT.

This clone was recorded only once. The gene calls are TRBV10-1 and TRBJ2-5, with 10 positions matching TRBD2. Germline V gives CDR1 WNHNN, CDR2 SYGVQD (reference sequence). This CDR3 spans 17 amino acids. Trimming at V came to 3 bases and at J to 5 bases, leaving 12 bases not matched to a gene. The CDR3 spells CASSDSLAGAGLETQYF. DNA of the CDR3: TGCGCCAGCAGTGATAGCCTAGCGGGGGCTGGCTTGGAGACCCAGTACTTC.

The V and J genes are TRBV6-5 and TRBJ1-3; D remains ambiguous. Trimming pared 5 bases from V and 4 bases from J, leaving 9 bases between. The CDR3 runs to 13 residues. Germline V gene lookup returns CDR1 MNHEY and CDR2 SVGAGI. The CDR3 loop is CASSPGYGNTIYF. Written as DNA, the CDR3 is TGTGCCAGCAGTCCAGGCTACGGAAACACCATATATTTT.

The CDR3 is CASSLQGSGNTIYF. The CDR3 region has the DNA TGTGCCAGCAGCTTGCAGGGTTCAGGAAACACCATATATTTT. V and J are TRBV5-4 and TRBJ1-3; perhaps TRBD1 as D (5 bases). The V gene lost 1 base and the J gene lost 4 bases, with 9 bases spanning the gap. The CDR3 has 14 residues. The germline V gene has CDR1 SGHNT and CDR2 YYREEE (reference sequence).